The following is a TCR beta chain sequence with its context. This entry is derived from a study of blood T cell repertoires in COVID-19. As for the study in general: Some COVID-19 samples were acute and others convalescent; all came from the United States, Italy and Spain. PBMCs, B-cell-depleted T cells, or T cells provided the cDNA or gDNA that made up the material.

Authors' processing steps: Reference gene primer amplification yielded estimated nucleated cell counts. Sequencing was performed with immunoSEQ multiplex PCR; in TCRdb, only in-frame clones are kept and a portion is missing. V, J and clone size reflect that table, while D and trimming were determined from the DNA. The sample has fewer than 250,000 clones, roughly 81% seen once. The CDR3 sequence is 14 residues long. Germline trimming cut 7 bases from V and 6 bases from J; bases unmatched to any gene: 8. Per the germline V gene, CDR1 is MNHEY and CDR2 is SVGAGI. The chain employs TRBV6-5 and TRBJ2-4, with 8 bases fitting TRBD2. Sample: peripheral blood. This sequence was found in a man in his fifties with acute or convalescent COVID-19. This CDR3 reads CASKRRGARNIQYF. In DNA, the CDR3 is TGTGCCAGCAAAAGGCGGGGGGCTAGAAACATTCAGTACTTC.